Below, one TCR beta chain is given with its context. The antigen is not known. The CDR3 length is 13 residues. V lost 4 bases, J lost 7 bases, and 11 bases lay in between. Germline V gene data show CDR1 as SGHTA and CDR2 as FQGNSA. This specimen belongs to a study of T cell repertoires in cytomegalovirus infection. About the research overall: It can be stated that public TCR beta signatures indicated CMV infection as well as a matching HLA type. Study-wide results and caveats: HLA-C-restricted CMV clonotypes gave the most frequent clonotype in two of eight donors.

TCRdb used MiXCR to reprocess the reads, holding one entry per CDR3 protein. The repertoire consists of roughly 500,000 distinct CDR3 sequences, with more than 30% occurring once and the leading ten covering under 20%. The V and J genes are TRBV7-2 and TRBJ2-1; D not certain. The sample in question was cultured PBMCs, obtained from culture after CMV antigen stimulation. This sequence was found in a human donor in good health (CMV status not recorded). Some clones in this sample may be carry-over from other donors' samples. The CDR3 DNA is TGTGCCAGCAGCTCCTGGAGTTGGAATGAGCAGTTCTTC. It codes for CASSSWSWNEQFF. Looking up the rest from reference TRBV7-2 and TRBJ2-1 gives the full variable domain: GAGVSQSPSNKVTEKGKDVELRCDPISGHTALYWYRQSLGQGLEFLIYFQGNSAPDKSGLPSDRFSAERTGGSVSTLTIQRTQQEDSAVYLCASSSWSWNEQFFGPGTRLTVL.